Shown below are 21 T cell receptor beta chains from a single sample sequenced in a study of blood T cells in healthy people across ages. The use of a sample-barcoded 5' primer and a J-beta primer mix characterized a second PCR of about 6 to 11 cycles. TCRdb itself ran the 5' RACE reads through MiXCR, one entry per CDR3 protein. Altogether 650,000 to 950,000 distinct CDR3 sequences are present, around two fifths being singletons, with the ten largest covering around 18%. Sequenced sample: blood. Every receptor here comes from a man aged 60-69 years in good health.

The chain has TRBV4-3 and TRBJ2-7, with D maybe TRBD1 (6 bases). The CDR3 covers 14 residues. The germline CDR1 and CDR2 sequences are LGHNA and YSLEER. V was cut by 0 bases and J by 2 bases, with 8 bases left in between. The CDR3 DNA reads TGCGCCAGCAGCCAAGATCGGACAGCCTACGAGCAGTACTTC. Translated: CASSQDRTAYEQYF.

This clonotype showed up just a few times. The gene calls are TRBV20-1 and TRBJ2-2; D is perhaps TRBD2 (5 bases). The germline gives CDR1 DFQATT, CDR2 SNEGSKA (reference sequence). V was pared by 5 bases and J by 1 base, with 8 bases between. The CDR3 consists of 13 residues. Here the CDR3 reads CSAGSENTGELFF. CDR3 coding DNA: TGCAGTGCTGGTAGCGAGAACACCGGGGAGCTGTTTTTT.

This clonotype was seen a handful of times. The chain combines TRBV10-3 with TRBJ2-3; TRBD1 matches 8 bases. The germline V gene has CDR1 ENHRY and CDR2 SYGVKD. This CDR3 comprises 13 residues. Losses at the gene ends were 3 bases for V and 6 bases for J; bases not matched to a gene: 2. The CDR3 is CAISDQGADTQYF. CDR3 sequence (DNA): TGTGCCATCAGTGACCAGGGGGCGGATACGCAGTATTTT.

The sample holds a few counts of this clonotype. The V and J genes are TRBV6-4 and TRBJ2-1; TRBD2 matches at 7 bases. Germline CDR1 and CDR2: MRHNA and SNTAGT. The ends lost 5 bases at V and 1 base at J; junction bases unmatched: 14. The CDR3 runs to 18 residues. The CDR3 protein is CASSKGWTSYSSYNEQFF. The CDR3 nucleotides are TGTGCCAGCAGTAAAGGATGGACTAGTTATTCATCCTACAATGAGCAGTTCTTC.

This clonotype was seen at least ten times. The chain employs TRBV29-1 and TRBJ2-5; tentative D call: TRBD2 (6 bases). Germline lookup yields CDR1 SQVTM and CDR2 ANQGSEA. V lost 5 bases and J lost 2, with 15 bases in between. The CDR3 loop spans 14 amino acids. In DNA form, the CDR3 reads TGCAGCGTTACAGTCAGGAGGGCTCAAGAGACCCAGTACTTC. The encoded protein is CSVTVRRAQETQYF.

This clonotype was counted once. J is TRBJ1-4 and V is TRBV4-3; D remains unclear. The germline V gene has CDR1 LGHNA and CDR2 YSLEER. The germline V and J ends were trimmed by 0 bases and 4 bases, with 9 bases remaining between them. The CDR3 is 15 residues long. CDR3 in amino acids: CASSQDTGINEKLFF. CDR3 bases: TGCGCCAGCAGCCAAGATACGGGAATTAATGAAAAACTGTTTTTT.

Regarding this clonotype: Germline is not matched at one junction end, which may reflect a read error. The chain is built from TRBV11-3 and TRBJ1-2; D is unclear. The V gene's germline CDR1 is SGHNT and CDR2 YENEEA. CDR3 length equals 15 residues. CDR3 region: CASSLTGDTHYGCTF. The CDR3 coding sequence is TGTGCCAGCAGCTTAACCGGAGACACACACTATGGCTGCACCTTC. Full variable domain (remainder filled in from reference TRBV11-3 and TRBJ1-2): EAGVVQSPRYKIIEKKQPVAFWCNPISGHNTLYWYLQNLGQGPELLIRYENEEAVDDSQLPKDRFSAERLKGVDSTLKIQPAELGDSAVYLCASSLTGDTHYGCTFGSGTRLTVV.

The rearrangement uses TRBV2 and TRBJ1-1; possible D gene TRBD1, 5 bases. The CDR3 totals 14 residues. V lost 8 bases to trimming and J lost 1 base, with 14 bases between them. Germline V gene data show CDR1 as SNHLY and CDR2 as FYNNEI. This CDR3 is CASDTGLGNTEAFF. CDR3 sequence (DNA): TGTGCCAGCGATACGGGACTCGGGAACACTGAAGCTTTCTTT.

This clonotype was counted a few times. The V gene is TRBV12-3 or TRBV12-4, the J gene TRBJ1-4; D gene ambiguous. V lost 2 bases and J lost 5, with 12 bases in between. The CDR3 is 15 amino acids. CDR3 loop: CASSLSHVKNEKLFF. The CDR3 DNA sequence: TGTGCCAGCAGTTTAAGTCATGTAAAGAATGAAAAACTGTTTTTT.

The chain employs TRBV20-1 and TRBJ1-6; D is unresolved. Trimming pared 2 bases from V and 0 bases from J, leaving 17 bases between. CDR1 is DFQATT and CDR2 is SNEGSKA in the germline V gene (reference sequence). CDR3 length: 18 amino acids. The CDR3 is CSARILGVPSSYNSPLHF. Written as DNA, the CDR3 is TGCAGTGCTAGAATTCTCGGGGTCCCAAGCTCCTATAATTCACCCCTCCACTTT.

This clonotype was observed a single time. This sequence joins TRBV6-1 and TRBJ2-7, with 11 bases that match TRBD2. There are 16 residues in the CDR3. Germline CDR1 MNHNS, CDR2 SASEGT. Trimming at V came to 3 bases and at J to 3 bases, leaving 7 bases not matched to a gene. In DNA, the CDR3 is TGTGCCAGCAGTGAGACTAGCGGGGCCGCTTTCTACGAGCAGTACTTC. Amino acid sequence: CASSETSGAAFYEQYF.

The chain carries TRBV12-3 or TRBV12-4 and TRBJ2-3, with D uncertain. The CDR3 has 10 amino acids. Trimming cost V 4 bases and J 8 bases, with 4 bases left between them. DNA for the CDR3: TGTGCCAGCAGTTGGAGTACGCAGTATTTT. As protein: CASSWSTQYF.

V gene TRBV28 combines with J gene TRBJ2-7; the D call may be TRBD1 or TRBD2 (5 bases each). The germline V gene has CDR1 MDHEN and CDR2 SYDVKM. The CDR3 sequence is 16 residues long. V lost 3 bases to trimming and J lost 2 bases, with 17 bases between them. The chain's CDR3 is CASSFEGLGSTYEQYF. In DNA form, the CDR3 reads TGTGCCAGCAGTTTCGAGGGGCTCGGCAGCACCTACGAGCAGTACTTC.

As concerns this clonotype: This may stem from a read error, because a much larger clone lies one nucleotide away. The chain carries TRBV7-9 and TRBJ2-5; 9 positions match TRBD2. Unmatched junction bases numbered 2, after V lost 2 bases and J lost 4 bases. The CDR3 has 14 amino acids. From germline, CDR1 is SEHNR and CDR2 FQNEAQ (reference sequence). CDR3 sequence: CASSLFSGGETQYF. The DNA for the CDR3 is TGTGCCAGCAGCTTATTTAGCGGGGGAGAGACCCAGTACTTC.

This clonotype was observed a few times. The genes are TRBV27 and TRBJ1-5; 7 bases fit TRBD1. This CDR3 is built from 13 residues. Germline V lookup: CDR1 MNHEY, CDR2 SMNVEV (reference sequence). V shed 2 bases and J 9 bases; nucleotides not matched to a gene: 4. CDR3 in amino acids: CASSLTGARPQHF. The CDR3, as DNA: TGTGCCAGCAGTTTAACAGGGGCTCGGCCCCAGCATTTT.

This clonotype occurred many times. The rearrangement joins TRBV7-9 to TRBJ1-2; the D gene is possibly TRBD1 (5 bases). From germline, CDR1 is SEHNR and CDR2 FQNEAQ (reference sequence). V gave up 5 bases and J gave up 6 bases, with 22 bases separating them. The CDR3 sequence is 16 residues long. In nucleotides, the CDR3 is TGTGCCAGCAGCACCTCTATAGGTGGGGGACGGAATGGCTACACCTTC. It yields the protein CASSTSIGGGRNGYTF.

This clonotype has only a few counts. The gene calls are TRBV9 and TRBJ2-2; D ambiguous. This CDR3 comprises 16 residues. Germline values: CDR1 SGDLS, CDR2 YYNGEE. The V and J ends lost 2 bases and 0 bases respectively, with 11 bases between them. This CDR3 reads CASSVTPSANTGELFF. CDR3 nucleotide sequence: TGTGCCAGCAGCGTTACTCCGTCCGCGAACACCGGGGAGCTGTTTTTT.

In this sample, this clonotype turned up a few times. The chain combines TRBV5-6 with TRBJ2-7, with D unresolved. The ends were cut back, 4 bases at V and 3 bases at J, with 11 bases in the middle. The CDR3 has 13 amino acids. Per the germline V gene, CDR1 is SGHDT and CDR2 is YYEEEE. The CDR3 DNA reads as TGTGCCAGCAGCGGTGACGGTATCTACGAGCAGTACTTC. Translating it yields CASSGDGIYEQYF.

This clonotype has only one observation. The rearrangement links TRBV5-1 to TRBJ2-1; 9 positions agree with TRBD1. CDR3 length: 17 amino acids. V dropped 4 bases and J dropped 5; count of bases not matched to a gene: 13. Germline V gene sequence: CDR1 SGHRS, CDR2 YFSETQ. CDR3 nucleotides: TGCGCCAGCAGCCCGGAACCGGGACAGGGAGAGAACAATGAGCAGTTCTTC. Translating it yields CASSPEPGQGENNEQFF.

This clonotype has just a few counts. The rearrangement links TRBV7-9 to TRBJ2-5, with 8 nucleotides matching TRBD1. After removal of 0 bases from V and 2 bases from J, the junction contained 5 bases not matched to a gene. This CDR3 contains 16 residues. Germline CDR1 is SEHNR and CDR2 is FQNEAQ (reference sequence). In DNA, the CDR3 is TGTGCCAGCAGCTTAGCGCTAGGGACAGGTCAAGAGACCCAGTACTTC. The encoded protein is CASSLALGTGQETQYF.

The J gene is TRBJ2-5, the V gene TRBV5-1; the D is unclear. V gave up 1 base and J gave up 1 base, with 8 bases separating them. CDR1 is SGHRS and CDR2 is YFSETQ in the germline V gene. The CDR3 extends over 14 amino acids. CDR3 in DNA: TGCGCCAGCAGCTTGATACCAGGCCAAGAGACCCAGTACTTC. It yields the protein CASSLIPGQETQYF. The entire variable domain, with the rest obtained from reference TRBV5-1 and TRBJ2-5, is as follows: KAGVTQTPRYLIKTRGQQVTLSCSPISGHRSVSWYQQTPGQGLQFLFEYFSETQRNKGNFPGRFSGRQFSNSRSEMNVSTLELGDSALYLCASSLIPGQETQYFGPGTRLLVL.